The sequence of this T cell receptor (beta chain) was determined in a study of CD8 T cells in ankylosing spondylitis. General observations from the study: Several of the motif variants were reported before in synovial fluid and blood from reactive arthritis.

Each CDR3 protein is one row after TCRdb ran MiXCR on the 5' RACE reads. The data show around 130,000 distinct CDR3 sequences, with over 6% seen just once and approximately 12% held by the top ten. The CDR3 is made up of 14 amino acids. V lost 4 bases to trimming and J lost 5 bases; unmatched junction nucleotides: 11. Germline-derived CDR1 and CDR2 are SQVTM and ANQGSEA. With respect to this clonotype: Its antigen is unknown.

The clonotype was recovered from a male donor with ankylosing spondylitis or in good health (not recorded which). Sequencing was done on a sample of blood, either unsorted or a sorted T cell fraction (not recorded which). The genes are TRBV29-1 and TRBJ2-7; 7 nucleotides align to TRBD2. CDR3 protein: CSVVVLAQAHEQYF. In nucleotides, the CDR3 is TGCAGCGTTGTAGTACTAGCGCAAGCCCACGAGCAGTACTTC.